This T cell receptor beta chain derives from a study of blood T cell repertoires in COVID-19. The overall study: Samples taken during acute and convalescent COVID-19 were collected in the United States, Italy and Spain. PBMCs, B-cell-depleted T cells, or T cells were the source of the cDNA or gDNA that made up the material.

Using immunoSEQ multiplex PCR, the repertoire was profiled, and TCRdb retains in-frame clones only, with some absent. The data contain fewer than 200,000 clones, around nine tenths of them singletons. The germline V gene encodes CDR1 PRHDT and CDR2 FYEKMQ (reference sequence). The CDR3 sequence is 16 residues long. About this clone itself: A junction boundary mismatches the germline segment, possibly from a read error.

This rearrangement joins TRBV13 to TRBJ2-1; 11 nucleotides align to TRBD2. This receptor was obtained from a woman between 18 and 30 years old who had recovered from COVID-19. The sequenced sample was peripheral blood. This CDR3 reads CASSIGSGGAANEQFF. In DNA form, the CDR3 reads TGTGCCAGCAGCATAGGTAGCGGGGGGGCGGCAAATGAGCAGTTCTTC. The whole variable domain, remainder taken from reference TRBV13 and TRBJ2-1, is AAGVIQSPRHLIKEKRETATLKCYPIPRHDTVYWYQQGPGQDPQFLISFYEKMQSDKGSIPDRFSAQQFSDYHSELNMSSLELGDSALYFCASSIGSGGAANEQFFGPGTRLTVL.